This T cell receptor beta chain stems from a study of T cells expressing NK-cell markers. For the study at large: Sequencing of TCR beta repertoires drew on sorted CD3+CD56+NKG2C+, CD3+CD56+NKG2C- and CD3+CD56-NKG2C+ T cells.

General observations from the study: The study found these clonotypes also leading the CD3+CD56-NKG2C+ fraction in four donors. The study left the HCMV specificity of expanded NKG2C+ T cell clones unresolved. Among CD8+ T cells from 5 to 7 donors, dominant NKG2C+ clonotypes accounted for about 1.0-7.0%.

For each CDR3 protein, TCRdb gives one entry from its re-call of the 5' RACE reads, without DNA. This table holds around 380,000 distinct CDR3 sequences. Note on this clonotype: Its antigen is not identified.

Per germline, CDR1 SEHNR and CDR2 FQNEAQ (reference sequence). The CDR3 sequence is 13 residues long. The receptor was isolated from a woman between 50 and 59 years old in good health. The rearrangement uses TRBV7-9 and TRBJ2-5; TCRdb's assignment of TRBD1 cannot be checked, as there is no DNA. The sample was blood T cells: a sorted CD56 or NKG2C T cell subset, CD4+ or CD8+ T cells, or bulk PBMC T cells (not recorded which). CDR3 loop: CASRVDSQETQYF.